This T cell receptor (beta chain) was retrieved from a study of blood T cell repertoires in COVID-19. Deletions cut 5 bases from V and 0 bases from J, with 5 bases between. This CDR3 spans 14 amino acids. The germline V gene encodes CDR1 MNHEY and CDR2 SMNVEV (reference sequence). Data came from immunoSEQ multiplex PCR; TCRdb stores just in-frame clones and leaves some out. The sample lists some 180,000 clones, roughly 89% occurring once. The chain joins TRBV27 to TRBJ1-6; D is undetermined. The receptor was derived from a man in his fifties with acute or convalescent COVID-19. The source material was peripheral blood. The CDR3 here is CASSPSSYNSPLHF. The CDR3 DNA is TGTGCCAGCAGTCCGAGCTCCTATAATTCACCCCTCCACTTT.